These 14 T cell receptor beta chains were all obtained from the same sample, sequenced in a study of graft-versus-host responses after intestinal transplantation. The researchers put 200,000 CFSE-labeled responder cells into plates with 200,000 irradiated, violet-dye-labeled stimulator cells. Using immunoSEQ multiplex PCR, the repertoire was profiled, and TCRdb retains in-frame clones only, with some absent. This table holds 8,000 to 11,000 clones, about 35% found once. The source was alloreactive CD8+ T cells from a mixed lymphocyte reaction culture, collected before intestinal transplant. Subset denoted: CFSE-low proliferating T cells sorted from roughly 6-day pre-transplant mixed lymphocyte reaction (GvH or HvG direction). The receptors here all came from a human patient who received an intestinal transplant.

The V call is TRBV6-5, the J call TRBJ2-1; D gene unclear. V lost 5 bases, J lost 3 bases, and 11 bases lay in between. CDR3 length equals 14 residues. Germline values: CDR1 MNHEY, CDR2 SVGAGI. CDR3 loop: CASSTRRSYNEQFF. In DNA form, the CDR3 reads TGTGCCAGCAGTACCCGTCGGAGCTACAATGAGCAGTTCTTC.

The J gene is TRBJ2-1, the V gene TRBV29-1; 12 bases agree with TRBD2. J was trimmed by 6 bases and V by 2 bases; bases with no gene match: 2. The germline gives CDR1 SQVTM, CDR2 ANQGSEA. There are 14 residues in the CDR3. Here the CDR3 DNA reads TGCAGCGTTGAATCTAGCGGGGGGGCCAATGAGCAGTTCTTC. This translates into CSVESSGGANEQFF.

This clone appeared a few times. As DNA, the CDR3 is TGTGCCAGCAGCTTGGCGGGGAAGGTGAGCGAGCAGTACTTC. Protein: CASSLAGKVSEQYF. This chain links TRBV5-4 with TRBJ2-7; possible D gene TRBD2, 5 bases. V dropped 0 bases and J dropped 6 bases, with 13 bases sitting between them. The CDR3 is 14 amino acids. Germline-derived CDR1 and CDR2 are SGHNT and YYREEE (reference sequence).

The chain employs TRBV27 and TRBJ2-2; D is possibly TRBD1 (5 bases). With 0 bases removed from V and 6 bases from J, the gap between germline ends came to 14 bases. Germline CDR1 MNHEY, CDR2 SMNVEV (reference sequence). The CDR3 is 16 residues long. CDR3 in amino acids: CASSLSGQGMAGELFF. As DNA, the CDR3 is TGTGCCAGCAGTTTATCCGGTCAGGGAATGGCCGGGGAGCTGTTTTTT.

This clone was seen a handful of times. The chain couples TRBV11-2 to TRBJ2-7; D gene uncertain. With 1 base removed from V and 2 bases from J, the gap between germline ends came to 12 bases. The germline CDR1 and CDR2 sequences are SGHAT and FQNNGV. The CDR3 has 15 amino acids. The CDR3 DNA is TGTGCCAGCAGCTTAGGGGCTGCTCCGGCCTACGAGCAGTACTTC. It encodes CASSLGAAPAYEQYF. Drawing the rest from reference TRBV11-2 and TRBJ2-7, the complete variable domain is EAGVAQSPRYKIIEKRQSVAFWCNPISGHATLYWYQQILGQGPKLLIQFQNNGVVDDSQLPKDRFSAERLKGVDSTLKIQPAKLEDSAVYLCASSLGAAPAYEQYFGPGTRLTVT.

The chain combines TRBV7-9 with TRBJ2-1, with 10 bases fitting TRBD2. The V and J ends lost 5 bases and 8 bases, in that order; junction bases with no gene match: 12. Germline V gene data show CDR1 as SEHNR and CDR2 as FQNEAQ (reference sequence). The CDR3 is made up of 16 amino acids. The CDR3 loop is CASSPTTGTSVYEQFF. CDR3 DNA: TGTGCCAGCAGCCCCACGACCGGGACTAGCGTCTATGAGCAGTTCTTC.

Here the CDR3 reads CASMVAGGHEQYF. CDR3 coding DNA: TGCGCCAGCATGGTAGCGGGGGGGCACGAGCAGTACTTC. The chain recombines TRBV10-2 with TRBJ2-7; the match to TRBD2 covers 11 bases. In germline, CDR1 is WSHSY, CDR2 SAAADI. V was clipped by 7 bases and J by 5 bases; unmatched bases: 4. The CDR3 has 13 amino acids.

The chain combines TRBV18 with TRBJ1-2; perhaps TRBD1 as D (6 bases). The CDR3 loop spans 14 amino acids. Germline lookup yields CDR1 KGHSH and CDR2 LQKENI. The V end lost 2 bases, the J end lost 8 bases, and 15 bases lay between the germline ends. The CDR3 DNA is TGTGCCAGCTCACCATTTTCAGGGGCCCAAGGCTACACCTTC. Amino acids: CASSPFSGAQGYTF.

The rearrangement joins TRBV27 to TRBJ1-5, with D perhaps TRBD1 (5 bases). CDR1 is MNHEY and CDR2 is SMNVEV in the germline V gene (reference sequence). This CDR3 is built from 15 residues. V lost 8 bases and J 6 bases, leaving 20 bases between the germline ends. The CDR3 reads CASSPLTQGFQPQHF. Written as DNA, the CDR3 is TGTGCCAGCTCCCCTCTGACTCAGGGTTTTCAGCCCCAGCATTTT.

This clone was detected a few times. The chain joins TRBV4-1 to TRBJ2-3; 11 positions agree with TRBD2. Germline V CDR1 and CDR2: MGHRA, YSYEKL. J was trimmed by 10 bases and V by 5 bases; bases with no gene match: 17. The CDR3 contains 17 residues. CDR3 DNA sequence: TGCGCCAGCAGCTGGGGTCCGGGACTAGCGGACCAGGGTGCGCAGTATTTT. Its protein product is CASSWGPGLADQGAQYF.

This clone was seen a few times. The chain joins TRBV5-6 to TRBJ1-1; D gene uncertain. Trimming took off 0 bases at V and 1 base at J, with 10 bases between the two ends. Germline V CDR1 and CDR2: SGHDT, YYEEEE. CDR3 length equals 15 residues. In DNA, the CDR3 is TGTGCCAGCAGCTTGGTCTGGGCAGGGAACACTGAAGCTTTCTTT. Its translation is CASSLVWAGNTEAFF.

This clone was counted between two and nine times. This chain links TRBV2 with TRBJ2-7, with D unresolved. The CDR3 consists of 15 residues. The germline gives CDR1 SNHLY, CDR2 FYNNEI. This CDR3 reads CFRQKTAYDFYEQYF. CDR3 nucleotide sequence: TGTTTCAGGCAGAAGACGGCATACGATTTCTACGAGCAGTACTTC.

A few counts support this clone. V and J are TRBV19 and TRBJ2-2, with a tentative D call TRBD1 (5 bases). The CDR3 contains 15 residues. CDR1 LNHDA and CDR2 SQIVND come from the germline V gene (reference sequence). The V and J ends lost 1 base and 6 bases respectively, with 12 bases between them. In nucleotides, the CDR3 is TGTGCCAGTAGTATAGGGTCAGGGTGGGCCGGGGAGCTGTTTTTT. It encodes CASSIGSGWAGELFF. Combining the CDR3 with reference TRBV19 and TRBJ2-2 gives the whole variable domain DGGITQSPKYLFRKEGQNVTLSCEQNLNHDAMYWYRQDPGQGLRLIYYSQIVNDFQKGDIAEGYSVSREKKESFPLTVTSAQKNPTAFYLCASSIGSGWAGELFFGEGSRLTVL.

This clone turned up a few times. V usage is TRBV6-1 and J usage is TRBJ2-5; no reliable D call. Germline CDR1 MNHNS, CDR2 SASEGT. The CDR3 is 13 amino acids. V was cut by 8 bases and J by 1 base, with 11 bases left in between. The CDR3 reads CASGEEIQETQYF. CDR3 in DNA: TGTGCCAGCGGCGAGGAGATCCAAGAGACCCAGTACTTC.